The following is a TCR beta chain sequence with its context. This specimen comes from a study of blood T cell repertoires in COVID-19. Across the whole study: COVID-19 samples collected from the United States, Italy and Spain covered acute and convalescent phases. T cells, B-cell-depleted T cells, or PBMCs supplied cDNA or gDNA.

Study processing details: Nucleated cell counts were estimated from reference gene primer amplification. Using immunoSEQ multiplex PCR, the repertoire was profiled, and TCRdb retains in-frame clones only, with some absent. V and J calls and clone size are as listed in that table; D and trimming were resolved from the DNA. The repertoire holds about 220,000 clones, with around 84% as singletons. Sequenced sample: peripheral blood. The TCR comes from a man between 45 and 60 years old with active or convalescent COVID-19.

The CDR3 sequence is CASSPGQGVWTGELFF. The CDR3 bases are TGTGCCAGCTCTCCGGGACAGGGGGTGTGGACCGGGGAGCTGTTTTTT. The chain is built from TRBV2 and TRBJ2-2, with TRBD1 matching over 11 bases. V lost 8 bases to trimming and J lost 5 bases; unmatched junction nucleotides: 10. The CDR3 has 16 residues. Germline lookup yields CDR1 SNHLY and CDR2 FYNNEI.